This TCR beta chain is drawn from a study of shared clonotypes between healthy human individuals. Study-wide background: Three plates were used per donor for CD4 naive, three for CD4 memory, two for CD8 naive and one for CD8 memory.

Assay: immunoSEQ multiplex PCR; the TCRdb copy retains only in-frame clones and omits some. In the table there are about 2.5 million clones, around 90% of which are singletons. Germline trimming cut 0 bases from V and 4 bases from J; bases unmatched to any gene: 7. The CDR3 is 15 residues long. CDR1 and CDR2 from the germline V gene are SGHKS and YYEKEE (reference sequence). The sample taken for sequencing was naive CD4+ T cells from PBMCs. The subset: CD45RA+ positively selected. This TCR came from a man aged 18 to 29 in good health. Some clones in this sample may be carry-over from other donors' samples. V gene TRBV5-5 combines with J gene TRBJ2-7; TRBD2 matches at 7 bases. Here the CDR3 DNA reads TGTGCCAGCAGCTTGGTGGGCGGGAGCGTATACGAGCAGTACTTC. It codes for CASSLVGGSVYEQYF.